The entry below describes one T cell receptor beta chain. The target antigen is unknown. A second 7 to 11 cycle PCR used barcoded and J-beta primers. Researchers report that a template-switch adaptor with 12 random nucleotides tagged each cDNA molecule. TCRdb re-analysed the 5' RACE reads in MiXCR, keeping a single row per CDR3 protein. The table lists 600,000 or so distinct CDR3 sequences, over 20% of them singletons. These data are taken from a study of blood T cells in healthy people across ages. Unmatched junction bases numbered 7, after V lost 4 bases and J lost 5 bases. The CDR3 spans 14 residues. Study outcomes and limitations: PBMCs left unsorted prevented a conclusive naive versus antigen-experienced comparison. No one knew whether donors had CMV, which possibly confounded expanded clonotype changes. Both higher diversity and more naive CD4+ cells marked long-lived donors when set against aged donors.

The source material was blood. V usage is TRBV12-3 or TRBV12-4 and J usage is TRBJ2-5; 7 bases align to TRBD1. This sequence originates from a man between 65 and 85 years old in good health. The CDR3 region is CASSSQQGRETQYF. The CDR3 coding sequence is TGTGCCAGCAGTTCTCAACAGGGGCGGGAGACCCAGTACTTC.